These 17 T cell receptor beta chains were all obtained from the same sample, sequenced in a study of cytomegalovirus exposure and HLA in healthy donors. It was with 60 Vbeta and 13 Jbeta primers that the PCR ran. The table came from immunoSEQ multiplex PCR; TCRdb's copy has only in-frame clones and leaves some out. The sample contains roughly 100,000 clones, 63% of which appear only once. Source material: PBMCs. The source is a human donor in good health.

The chain links TRBV28 to TRBJ1-2; D is possibly TRBD1 (5 bases). Germline V gene data show CDR1 as MDHEN and CDR2 as SYDVKM. The CDR3 sequence is 15 residues long. Between the trimmed V and J ends, which lost 3 bases and 7 bases, there was a span of 18 bases. The CDR3 nucleotides are TGTGCCAGCAGTTTCGGGTTTGGGACTGGAAGTGGCTACACCTTC. Amino acids: CASSFGFGTGSGYTF.

The genes are TRBV7-6 and TRBJ2-5, with no clear D. The V end lost 1 base, the J end lost 2 bases, and 20 bases lay between the germline ends. This CDR3 is built from 18 residues. CDR1 is SGHVS and CDR2 is FNYEAQ in the germline V gene. The CDR3 is CASSLGFFGGKNQETQYF. CDR3 DNA: TGTGCCAGCAGCTTAGGATTTTTTGGCGGAAAAAATCAAGAGACCCAGTACTTC.

The CDR3 loop is CASSMGIAGGSTDTQYF. For the CDR3, the DNA is TGTGCCAGTAGTATGGGGATAGCGGGAGGATCCACAGATACGCAGTATTTT. The V and J genes are TRBV19 and TRBJ2-3; 10 nucleotides line up with TRBD2. Germline CDR1 LNHDA, CDR2 SQIVND (reference sequence). This CDR3 is built from 17 residues. Trimming cost V 3 bases and J 2 bases; bases outside gene matches: 8.

The chain combines TRBV20-1 with TRBJ1-3; no definite D call. This CDR3 has 11 residues. CDR1 is DFQATT, CDR2 SNEGSKA, per germline (reference sequence). The V end was cut by 6 bases, the J end by 1 base, with 4 bases between. The CDR3 coding sequence is TGCAGTGCCAGGTCTGGAAACACCATATATTTT. Amino acids: CSARSGNTIYF.

This chain joins TRBV7-9 and TRBJ2-1; TRBD2 matches 14 bases. The V gene's germline CDR1 is SEHNR and CDR2 FQNEAQ (reference sequence). V lost 1 base to trimming and J lost 9 bases; unmatched junction nucleotides: 5. The CDR3 has 16 amino acids. CDR3 amino acids: CASSLDGTSGSFEQFF. The CDR3 region has the DNA TGTGCCAGCAGCTTAGATGGGACTAGCGGGAGTTTTGAGCAGTTCTTC.

The chain recombines TRBV7-9 with TRBJ2-7; TRBD2 agrees at 11 bases. The J segment lost 3 bases and the V segment lost 5 bases, leaving 6 bases of the junction unmatched. Germline V gene sequence: CDR1 SEHNR, CDR2 FQNEAQ (reference sequence). This CDR3 has 15 amino acids. The CDR3 coding sequence is TGTGCCAGCAGCAGACTAGCGGGACCCAACTACGAGCAGTACTTC. Its protein is CASSRLAGPNYEQYF. The full variable domain, rest sourced from reference TRBV7-9 and TRBJ2-7, is DTGVSQNPRHKITKRGQNVTFRCDPISEHNRLYWYRQTLGQGPEFLTYFQNEAQLEKSRLLSDRFSAERPKGSFSTLEIQRTEQGDSAMYLCASSRLAGPNYEQYFGPGTRLTVT.

The V gene is TRBV5-1, the J gene TRBJ2-3; 12 nucleotides align to TRBD2. V shed 2 bases, J shed 6 bases, and the junction held 10 bases outside the gene matches. This CDR3 spans 17 amino acids. Per the germline V gene, CDR1 is SGHRS and CDR2 is YFSETQ. CDR3 amino acids: CASSFRLAGGRKDTQYF. CDR3 DNA: TGCGCCAGCAGCTTTAGGCTAGCGGGAGGGCGTAAGGATACGCAGTATTTT.

The V and J genes are TRBV7-8 and TRBJ2-3; 8 bases agree with TRBD2. CDR3 length: 17 residues. The V gene end was trimmed by 1 base and the J gene end by 4 bases; junction bases not matched to a gene: 10. Germline V CDR1 and CDR2: SGHVS, FQNEAQ. The CDR3, as DNA: TGTGCCAGCAGCTTAGGCGGGACTAGATGGTTGCCAGATACGCAGTATTTT. Its translation: CASSLGGTRWLPDTQYF.

The chain carries TRBV5-1 and TRBJ2-5; a weak D match, TRBD2 (6 bases). The J call may be mistaken, given a closer DNA end match to TRBJ2-7. This CDR3 region has 14 residues. Germline V CDR1 and CDR2: SGHRS, YFSETQ. The CDR3 here is CASSLSASDYEQYF. The CDR3 bases are TGCGCCAGCAGCTTGTCGGCTAGCGACTACGAGCAGTACTTC.

This chain connects TRBV5-1 to TRBJ2-3; D perhaps matches TRBD1 (6 bases). Trimming left V 8 bases short and J 6 bases short, with 16 bases between. The CDR3 is made up of 13 amino acids. Germline V lookup: CDR1 SGHRS, CDR2 YFSETQ. The CDR3 DNA follows: TGCGCCAGTCATCGGACAGAATCCGATACGCAGTATTTT. Translating gives CASHRTESDTQYF.

This chain joins TRBV18 and TRBJ2-4; TRBD2 matches 7 bases. From germline, CDR1 is KGHSH and CDR2 LQKENI. The junction had 5 bases not matched to a gene; V was cut back by 3 bases and J by 6 bases. The CDR3 contains 14 residues. The CDR3 spells CASSPNRGGNIQYF. Written as DNA, the CDR3 is TGTGCCAGCTCACCTAACCGCGGGGGAAACATTCAGTACTTC.

V and J are TRBV27 and TRBJ2-7; maybe TRBD2 (6 bases). V was cut by 5 bases and J by 6 bases, with 14 bases left in between. This CDR3 is built from 13 residues. Germline V CDR1 and CDR2: MNHEY, SMNVEV (reference sequence). This CDR3 reads CASSGLTSSEQYF. As DNA, the CDR3 is TGTGCCAGCAGTGGTCTTACTAGCTCCGAGCAGTACTTC.

This clone was seen only a few times. The rearrangement uses TRBV13 and TRBJ2-3; TRBD2 agrees at 9 bases. CDR1 is PRHDT, CDR2 FYEKMQ, per germline (reference sequence). The length of the CDR3 is 17 residues. Germline trimming cut 0 bases from V and 0 bases from J; bases unmatched to any gene: 4. The CDR3 coding sequence is TGTGCCAGCAGCTTAGGAAGAACTAGCGGGAGCACAGATACGCAGTATTTT. Its translation is CASSLGRTSGSTDTQYF.

This clone was counted once. This chain links TRBV28 with TRBJ1-4; no reliable D call. Trimming removed 5 bases at V and 0 bases at J, with 13 bases between. The CDR3 is 16 residues long. Germline CDR1 MDHEN, CDR2 SYDVKM. The CDR3, as DNA: TGTGCCAGCAGTCCCTCGCTACCTGCAACTAATGAAAAACTGTTTTTT. Translated: CASSPSLPATNEKLFF.

The chain employs TRBV18 and TRBJ1-2, with TRBD1 as a possible D gene (5 bases). V lost 3 bases and J 3 bases, leaving 11 bases between the germline ends. The CDR3 has 14 residues. Germline-derived CDR1 and CDR2 are KGHSH and LQKENI. CDR3 sequence reads: CASSPSTDYYGYTF. The CDR3, as DNA: TGTGCCAGCTCACCTTCGACAGACTACTATGGCTACACCTTC.

This rearrangement joins TRBV19 to TRBJ1-1; 7 bases match TRBD1. Per germline, CDR1 LNHDA and CDR2 SQIVND (reference sequence). This CDR3 is built from 14 residues. Trimming cost V 4 bases and J 3 bases; bases outside gene matches: 5. The CDR3 is CASSTGTAYTEAFF. Here the CDR3 DNA reads TGTGCCAGTAGTACTGGGACAGCCTACACTGAAGCTTTCTTT.

The genes are TRBV28 and TRBJ1-5, with TRBD1 as a possible D gene (5 bases). Germline V gives CDR1 MDHEN, CDR2 SYDVKM. Trimming shortened V by 7 bases and J by 0 bases, and 13 bases separated the two germline ends. There are 15 residues in the CDR3. Here the CDR3 reads CASTQGGASNQPQHF. DNA for the CDR3: TGTGCCAGCACCCAGGGCGGGGCTAGCAATCAGCCCCAGCATTTT.